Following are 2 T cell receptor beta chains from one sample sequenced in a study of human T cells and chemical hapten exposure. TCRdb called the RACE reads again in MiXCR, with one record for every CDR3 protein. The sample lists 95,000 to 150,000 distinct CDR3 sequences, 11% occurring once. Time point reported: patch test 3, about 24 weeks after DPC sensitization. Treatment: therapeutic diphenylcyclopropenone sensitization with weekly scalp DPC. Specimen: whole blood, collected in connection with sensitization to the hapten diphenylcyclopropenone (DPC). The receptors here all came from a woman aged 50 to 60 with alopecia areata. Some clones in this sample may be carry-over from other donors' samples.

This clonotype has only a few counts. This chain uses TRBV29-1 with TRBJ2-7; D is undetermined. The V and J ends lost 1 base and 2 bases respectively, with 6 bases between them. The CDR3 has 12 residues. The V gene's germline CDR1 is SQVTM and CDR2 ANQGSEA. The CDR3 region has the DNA TGCAGCGTTGAAGTGGGCGCCTACGAGCAGTACTTC. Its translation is CSVEVGAYEQYF.

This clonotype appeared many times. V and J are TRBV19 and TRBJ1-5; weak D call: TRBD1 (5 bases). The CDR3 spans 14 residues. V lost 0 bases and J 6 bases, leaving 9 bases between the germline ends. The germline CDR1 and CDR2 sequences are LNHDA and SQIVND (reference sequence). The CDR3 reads CASSIDHGAQPQHF. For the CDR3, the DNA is TGTGCCAGTAGTATAGACCATGGGGCTCAGCCCCAGCATTTT. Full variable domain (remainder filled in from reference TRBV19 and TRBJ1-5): DGGITQSPKYLFRKEGQNVTLSCEQNLNHDAMYWYRQDPGQGLRLIYYSQIVNDFQKGDIAEGYSVSREKKESFPLTVTSAQKNPTAFYLCASSIDHGAQPQHFGDGTRLSIL.